This T cell receptor (beta chain) originates from a study of blood T cells in healthy people across ages. Study conclusions and caveats: TCR beta diversity per million T cells fell roughly linearly with age.

PCR was performed a second time for roughly 7 to 11 cycles using a sample-barcoded 5' primer and a J-beta primer mix. TCRdb re-derived calls from the 5' RACE reads in MiXCR, one entry per CDR3 protein. The sample lists about 1.5 million distinct CDR3 sequences, under 55% occurring once. The sample holds a few counts of this clonotype. The antigen is not known. Trimming removed 0 bases from V and 3 bases from J; junction bases left unmatched: 6. Germline CDR1 LGHDT, CDR2 YNNKEL (reference sequence). This CDR3 comprises 16 residues. V gene TRBV3-1 combines with J gene TRBJ2-7, with 9 positions matching TRBD2. Sequencing was done on a sample of blood. The origin of this receptor is a woman under 30 in good health. CDR3 loop: CASSQDLRGGVYEQYF. CDR3 nucleotides: TGTGCCAGCAGCCAAGATTTGCGGGGGGGCGTCTACGAGCAGTACTTC.